This TCR beta chain appears in the sequencing data of a study of T cell responses to AZD1222 COVID-19 vaccine. Remarks on this clone: As yet, its antigen is unknown.

CDR1 and CDR2 (germline): SGHRS, YFSETQ. This CDR3 is 17 amino acids long. Deletions cut 0 bases from V and 0 bases from J, with 15 bases between. Assay used: immunoSEQ multiplex PCR; TCRdb lists only in-frame clones, some missing. In the table there are about 140,000 clones, 80% to 95% of which are singletons. Findings and caveats of the study: A rise in Spike-specific TCR breadth and depth followed two AZD1222 doses.

The chain has TRBV5-1 and TRBJ1-2, with D unresolved. The sequence derives from an adult in good health. Sequenced material: peripheral blood, taken on day 0 of AZD1222 vaccination. The CDR3 region has the DNA TGCGCCAGCAGCTTGGTAGGTGTAGGGCAGACTAACTATGGCTACACCTTC. The encoded protein is CASSLVGVGQTNYGYTF.